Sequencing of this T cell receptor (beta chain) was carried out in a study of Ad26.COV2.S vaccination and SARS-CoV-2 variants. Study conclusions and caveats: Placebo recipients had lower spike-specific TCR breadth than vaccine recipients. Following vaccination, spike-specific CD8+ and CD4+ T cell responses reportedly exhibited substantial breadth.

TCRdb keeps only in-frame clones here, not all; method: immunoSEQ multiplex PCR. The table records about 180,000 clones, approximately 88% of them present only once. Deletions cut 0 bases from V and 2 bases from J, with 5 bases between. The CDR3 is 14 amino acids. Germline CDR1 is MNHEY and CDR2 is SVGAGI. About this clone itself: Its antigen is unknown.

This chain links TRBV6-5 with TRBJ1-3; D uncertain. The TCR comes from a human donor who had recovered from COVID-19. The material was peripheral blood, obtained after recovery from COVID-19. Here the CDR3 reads CASSYSGPGNTIYF. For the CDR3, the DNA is TGTGCCAGCAGTTACTCAGGGCCTGGAAACACCATATATTTT.